Sequencing of this T cell receptor beta chain was carried out in a study of shared clonotypes between healthy human individuals. Study-wide results and limits: A generally larger estimated richness was seen in naive subsets than in memory subsets. The study found 4.5% to 6% of naive CD4 clonotypes shared across several donors. For sorted subsets, rarefaction showed incomplete sequencing despite large depth.

About this clone: Antigen: not known.

The germline gives CDR1 MNHNY, CDR2 SVGAGI (reference sequence). The CDR3 is 16 amino acids. J gave up 6 bases and V 2 bases, and 6 bases lay outside the gene matches. TCRdb keeps only in-frame clones here, not all; method: immunoSEQ multiplex PCR. The sample holds some 2.4 million clones, 93% seen once. The source is a man between 18 and 29 years old in good health. Some clones in this sample may be carry-over from other donors' samples. The V and J genes are TRBV6-6 and TRBJ2-1; 11 bases align to TRBD1. Sequenced material: naive CD4+ T cells from PBMCs. The sample's subset: CD45RA+ positively selected. CDR3 protein: CASSYRGTGGPNEQFF. The CDR3 DNA is TGTGCCAGCAGTTACCGCGGGACAGGGGGACCCAATGAGCAGTTCTTC.